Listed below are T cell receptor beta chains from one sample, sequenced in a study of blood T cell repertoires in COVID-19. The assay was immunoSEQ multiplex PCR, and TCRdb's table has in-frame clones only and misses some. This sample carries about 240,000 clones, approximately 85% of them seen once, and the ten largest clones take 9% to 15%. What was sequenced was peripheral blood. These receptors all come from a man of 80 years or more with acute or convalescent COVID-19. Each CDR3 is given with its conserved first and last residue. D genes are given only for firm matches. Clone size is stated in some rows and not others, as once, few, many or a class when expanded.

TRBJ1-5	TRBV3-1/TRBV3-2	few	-	CASSSVRGSQPQHF	TGTGCCAGCAGTTCTGTAAGGGGTTCTCAGCCCCAGCATTTT
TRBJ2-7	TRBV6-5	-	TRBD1	CASNPGQGLNEQYF	TGTGCCAGCAACCCCGGACAGGGGTTAAACGAGCAGTACTTC
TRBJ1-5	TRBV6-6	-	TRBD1	CASLDRGLGFNQPQHF	TGTGCCAGTTTAGACAGGGGCCTGGGGTTCAATCAGCCCCAGCATTTT
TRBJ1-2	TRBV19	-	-	CASSTSGDTGYTF	TGTGCCAGTAGTACCTCAGGGGATACCGGCTACACCTTC
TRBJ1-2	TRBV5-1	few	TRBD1	CASSSRPGQGAIMRGYTF	TGCGCCAGCAGCTCGAGACCGGGACAGGGGGCAATTATGCGCGGCTACACCTTC
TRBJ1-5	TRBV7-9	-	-	CASSLGSGNQPQHF	TGTGCCAGCAGCTTAGGGAGTGGCAATCAGCCCCAGCATTTT
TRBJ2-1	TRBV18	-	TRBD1	CASSPDRGRNNEQFF	TGTGCCAGCTCACCCGACAGGGGGCGAAACAATGAGCAGTTCTTC
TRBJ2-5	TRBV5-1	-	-	CASMRGGGTQETQYF	TGCGCCAGCATGCGGGGAGGGGGAACCCAAGAGACCCAGTACTTC
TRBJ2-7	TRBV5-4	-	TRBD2	CASNLAGGYEQYF	TGTGCCAGCAATCTAGCGGGGGGCTACGAGCAGTACTTC
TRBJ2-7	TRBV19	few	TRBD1	CASSLRDRGVEQYF	TGTGCCAGTAGTCTCCGGGACAGGGGGGTGGAGCAGTACTTC
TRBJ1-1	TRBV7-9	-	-	CASSFYRAKWADSEAFF	TGTGCCAGCAGCTTCTACAGGGCGAAGTGGGCGGACTCTGAAGCTTTCTTT
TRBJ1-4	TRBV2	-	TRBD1	CASSGTGVEKLFF	TGTGCCAGCTCTGGGACAGGGGTAGAAAAACTGTTTTTT
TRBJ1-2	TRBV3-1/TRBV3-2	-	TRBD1	CASSQRGAGTGDNYGYTF	TGTGCCAGCAGCCAGAGGGGAGCCGGGACAGGGGATAACTATGGCTACACCTTC
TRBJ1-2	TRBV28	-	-	CASSSQGSYGYTF	TGTGCCAGCAGTTCTCAGGGTTCCTATGGCTACACCTTC
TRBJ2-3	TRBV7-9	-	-	CASSSNPTLRADTQYF	TGTGCCAGCAGCTCGAACCCGACCCTGCGGGCAGATACGCAGTATTTT
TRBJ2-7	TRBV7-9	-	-	CASSQTAGAYEQYF	TGTGCCAGCAGTCAGACAGCAGGGGCCTACGAGCAGTACTTC
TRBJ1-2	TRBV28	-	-	CASSFGQGGYTF	TGTGCCAGCAGTTTCGGGCAGGGCGGCTACACCTTC
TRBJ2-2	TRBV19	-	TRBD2	CASSQLATHGELFF	TGTGCCAGTAGTCAACTAGCGACCCACGGGGAGCTGTTTTTT
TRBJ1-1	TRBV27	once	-	CASSSKNTEAFF	TGTGCCAGCAGTTCAAAGAACACTGAAGCTTTCTTT
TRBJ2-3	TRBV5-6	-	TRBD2	CASSKIAGGSTDTQYF	TGTGCCAGCAGCAAGATAGCGGGGGGTAGCACAGATACGCAGTATTTT
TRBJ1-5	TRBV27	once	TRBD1	CASRQGQLSNQPQHF	TGTGCCAGCAGGCAGGGACAGCTAAGCAATCAGCCCCAGCATTTT
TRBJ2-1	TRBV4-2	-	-	CASRGEANEQFF	TGTGCCAGCAGAGGGGAGGCGAATGAGCAGTTCTTC
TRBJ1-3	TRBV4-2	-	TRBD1	CASGTVSGNTIYF	TGTGCCAGCGGGACAGTGTCCGGAAACACCATATATTTT
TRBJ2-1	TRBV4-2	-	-	CASSPRGGRSYNEQFF	TGTGCCAGCAGCCCTCGCGGAGGCCGCTCCTACAATGAGCAGTTCTTC
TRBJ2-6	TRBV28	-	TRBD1	CASRRPGQGSSGANVLTF	TGTGCCAGCAGGCGACCGGGACAGGGAAGCTCTGGGGCCAACGTCCTGACTTTC
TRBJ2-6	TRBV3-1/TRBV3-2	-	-	CASSQDRRDSVSGANVLTF	TGTGCCAGCAGCCAAGATAGGAGGGACAGCGTCTCTGGGGCCAACGTCCTGACTTTC
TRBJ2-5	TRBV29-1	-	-	CSVEGSRVRETQYF	TGCAGCGTTGAAGGGTCGAGGGTCCGGGAGACCCAGTACTTC
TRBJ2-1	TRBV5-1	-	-	CASSPGLLSSYNEQFF	TGCGCCAGCAGCCCAGGACTTTTGAGCTCCTACAATGAGCAGTTCTTC
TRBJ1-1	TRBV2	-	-	CAGQGLGNTEAFF	TGTGCCGGTCAGGGGTTGGGGAACACTGAAGCTTTCTTT
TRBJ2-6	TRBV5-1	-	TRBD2	CASSPGLAASGANVLTF	TGCGCCAGCAGCCCGGGACTAGCGGCGTCTGGGGCCAACGTCCTGACTTTC
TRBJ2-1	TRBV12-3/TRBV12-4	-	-	CASSLWSYNEQFF	TGTGCCAGCAGTTTATGGAGTTACAATGAGCAGTTCTTC
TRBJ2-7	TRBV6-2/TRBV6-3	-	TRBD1	CASSYLGQGGYEQYF	TGTGCCAGCAGTTACCTCGGACAGGGGGGGTACGAGCAGTACTTC
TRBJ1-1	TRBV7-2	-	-	CASSLTALLTEAFF	TGTGCCAGCAGCTTAACAGCTTTGCTCACTGAAGCTTTCTTT
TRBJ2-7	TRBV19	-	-	CASSRTGTPNYEQYF	TGTGCCAGTAGTCGCACCGGGACACCGAACTACGAGCAGTACTTC
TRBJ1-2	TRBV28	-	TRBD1	CATQLPGGYDGYTF	TGTGCCACCCAATTACCAGGGGGGTACGATGGCTACACCTTC
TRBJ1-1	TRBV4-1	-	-	CASSQADSRNTEAFF	TGCGCCAGCAGCCAAGCGGACAGTCGGAACACTGAAGCTTTCTTT
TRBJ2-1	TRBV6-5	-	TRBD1	CASSTQGYNEQFF	TGTGCCAGCAGTACACAGGGGTACAATGAGCAGTTCTTC
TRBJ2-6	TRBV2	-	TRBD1	CASSLQGAGANVLTF	TGTGCCAGCAGTCTACAGGGGGCTGGGGCCAACGTCCTGACTTTC
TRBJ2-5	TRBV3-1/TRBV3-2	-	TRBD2	CASSQLAGQETQYF	TGTGCCAGCAGCCAACTAGCGGGACAAGAGACCCAGTACTTC
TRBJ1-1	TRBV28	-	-	CASQEGGANTEAFF	TGTGCCAGCCAGGAAGGGGGGGCGAACACTGAAGCTTTCTTT
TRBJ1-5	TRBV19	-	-	CASSIGGGQPQHF	TGTGCCAGTAGTATCGGGGGAGGTCAGCCCCAGCATTTT
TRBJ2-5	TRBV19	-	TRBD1	CASSFAGTGFGYQETQYF	TGTGCCAGTAGTTTCGCCGGGACAGGGTTCGGGTACCAAGAGACCCAGTACTTC
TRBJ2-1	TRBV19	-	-	CASTPRPGSLSSVAAGTSHEQFF	TGTGCCAGTACCCCCCGTCCAGGGTCTCTTTCTAGCGTGGCGGCGGGAACGTCGCATGAGCAGTTCTTC
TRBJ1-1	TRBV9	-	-	CASSPGVLNTEAFF	TGTGCCAGCAGCCCCGGGGTGCTGAACACTGAAGCTTTCTTT
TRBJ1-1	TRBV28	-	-	CASSFGGNTEAFF	TGTGCCAGCAGTTTTGGAGGGAACACTGAAGCTTTCTTT
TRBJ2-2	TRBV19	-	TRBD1	CASYGQGVGELFF	TGTGCCAGCTATGGACAGGGTGTCGGGGAGCTGTTTTTT
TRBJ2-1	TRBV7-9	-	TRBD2	CASSPLASGTTKQFF	TGTGCCAGCAGCCCCTTGGCTAGCGGGACGACCAAGCAGTTCTTC
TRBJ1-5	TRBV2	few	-	CASSDQVLDNQPQHF	TGTGCCAGCAGTGACCAGGTTCTCGACAATCAGCCCCAGCATTTT
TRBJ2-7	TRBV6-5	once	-	CASRTIASYEQYF	TGTGCCAGCCGGACAATTGCATCTTACGAGCAGTACTTC
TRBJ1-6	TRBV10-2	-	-	CASSEPQGLRNSPLHF	TGCGCCAGCAGTGAGCCACAGGGCCTTAGGAATTCACCCCTCCACTTT
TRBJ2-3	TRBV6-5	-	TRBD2	CASGGLAGAGVRQYF	TGTGCCAGCGGAGGACTAGCGGGAGCAGGGGTGAGGCAGTATTTT
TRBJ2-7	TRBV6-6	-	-	CASTDGTASYEQYF	TGTGCCAGCACCGACGGAACAGCCTCCTACGAGCAGTACTTC
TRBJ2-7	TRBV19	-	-	CASSPSRSSREQYF	TGTGCCAGTAGTCCATCTCGGTCTAGTCGCGAGCAGTACTTC
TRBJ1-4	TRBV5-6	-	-	CASSLRAATDEKLFF	TGTGCCAGCAGCCTACGAGCAGCGACAGACGAAAAACTGTTTTTT
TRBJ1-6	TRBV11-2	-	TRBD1	CASSPRQGNSPLHF	TGTGCCAGCAGCCCTCGACAGGGAAATTCACCCCTCCACTTT